This T cell receptor (beta chain) came from a study of sequential checkpoint blockade in melanoma. V lost 1 base and J 9 bases, leaving 3 bases between the germline ends. The CDR3 loop spans 11 amino acids. Looked up from germline, CDR1 is MRHNA and CDR2 is SNTAGT. The treatment was: randomized to nivolumab then ipilimumab (arm A) or the reverse (arm B). This clone was counted only a few times. Some clones are missing from TCRdb's copy, which holds only in-frame ones; the method was immunoSEQ multiplex PCR. Of about 13,000 clones in the sample, roughly a quarter were seen once. The chain combines TRBV6-4 with TRBJ2-2, with unresolved D. The sample in question was tumor tissue (inferred from file names), obtained from a patient given nivolumab and ipilimumab in sequence. This receptor was identified in a human donor with melanoma. In DNA, the CDR3 is TGTGCCAGCAGTGACTACCGGGAGCTGTTTTTT. It specifies CASSDYRELFF.